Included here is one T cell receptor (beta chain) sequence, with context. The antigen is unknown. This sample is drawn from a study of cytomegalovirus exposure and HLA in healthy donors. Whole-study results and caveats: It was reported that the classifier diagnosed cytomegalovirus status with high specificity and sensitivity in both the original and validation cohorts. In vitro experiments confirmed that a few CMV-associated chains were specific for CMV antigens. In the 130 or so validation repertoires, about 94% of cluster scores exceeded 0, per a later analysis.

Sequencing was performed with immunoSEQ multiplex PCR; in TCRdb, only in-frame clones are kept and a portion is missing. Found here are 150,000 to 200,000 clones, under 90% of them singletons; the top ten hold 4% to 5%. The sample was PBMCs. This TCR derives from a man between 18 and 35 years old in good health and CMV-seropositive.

In DNA, the CDR3 is TGTGCCAGCAGTTACTACAGGGGAATCCATCAGCCCCAGCATTTT. This sequence encodes CASSYYRGIHQPQHF. The gene calls are TRBV28 and TRBJ1-5, with 7 bases that match TRBD1. The V gene end was trimmed by 4 bases and the J gene end by 5 bases; junction bases not matched to a gene: 8. The germline CDR1 and CDR2 sequences are MDHEN and SYDVKM. This CDR3 has 15 amino acids.